The rows below give T cell receptor beta chains drawn from one sample of a study of CD8 T cells in Susac syndrome. From the immunoSEQ multiplex PCR reads, TCRdb called clonotypes with MiXCR, one entry per CDR3 protein. Among approximately 280,000 distinct CDR3 sequences listed, 85% were seen once. The specimen was CD8+ T cells from PBMCs. The source of these receptors is a human donor with multiple sclerosis. Both conserved end residues are part of each CDR3. The D gene is left open where the match is weak. Rows give clone size only sometimes, using once, few, many, or a class for an expanded clone.

J	size	V	length	D	DNA	CDR3
TRBJ1-2	-	TRBV29-1	12	-	TGCAGCGTTACCTCTGGGTGGGATGACTACACCTTC	CSVTSGWDDYTF
TRBJ2-7	few	TRBV6-1	13	-	TGTGCCAGCAGTGATGGCAGAACCTACGAGCAGTACTTC	CASSDGRTYEQYF
TRBJ2-1	-	TRBV5-6	17	-	TGTGCCAGCAGCTTAGACTTTAGCGGAGGGTCCTACAATGAGCAGTTCTTC	CASSLDFSGGSYNEQFF
TRBJ1-3	-	TRBV11-2	12	-	TGTGCCAGCAGCTTGGGGGGAAACACCATATATTTT	CASSLGGNTIYF
TRBJ2-1	-	TRBV3-1	18	TRBD2	TGTGCCAGCAGCCAGGTGAGCGGGAGAGGTATTTCCTACAATGAGCAGTTCTTC	CASSQVSGRGISYNEQFF
TRBJ2-2	-	TRBV12-5	16	-	TGTGCTAGTGGTTTAAGGGCGGCGGGATACACCGGGGAGCTGTTTTTT	CASGLRAAGYTGELFF
TRBJ1-5	-	TRBV27	14	-	TGTGCCAGTCGGGGACTCGGTAGCAATCAGCCCCAGCATTTT	CASRGLGSNQPQHF
TRBJ2-7	few	TRBV19	13	-	TGTGCCAGTAGTCCCGGGGGCCTCTACGAGCAGTACTTC	CASSPGGLYEQYF
TRBJ2-3	-	TRBV7-8	12	-	TGTGCCAGCAGTCGGGTCGGAGATACGCAGTATTTT	CASSRVGDTQYF
TRBJ2-5	-	TRBV5-5	14	-	TGTGCCAGCAGCTTGGATCCAGGGGACGAGACCCAGTACTTC	CASSLDPGDETQYF
TRBJ2-1	-	TRBV27	13	-	TGTGCCAGCAGCACCAGACCCTACAATGAGCAGTTCTTC	CASSTRPYNEQFF
TRBJ2-7	-	TRBV27	14	TRBD1	TGTGCCAGCAGTTTGACAGGGGTCCCCTACGAGCAGTACTTC	CASSLTGVPYEQYF
TRBJ1-1	-	TRBV28	13	-	TGTGCCAGCAGTTTAGCGGTGGACACTGAAGCTTTCTTT	CASSLAVDTEAFF
TRBJ2-1	-	TRBV9	14	-	TGTGCCAGCAGCGTACTACAGGCTGACAATGAGCAGTTCTTC	CASSVLQADNEQFF
TRBJ2-3	once	TRBV24-1	13	-	TGTGCCACCAGTCCCGTAGGCACAGATACGCAGTATTTT	CATSPVGTDTQYF
TRBJ1-2	-	TRBV6-5	16	TRBD1	TGTGCCAGCAGTTTCTGGACAGGGGCGCCTGGCGGTGGCTACACCTTC	CASSFWTGAPGGGYTF
TRBJ2-7	-	TRBV10-3	13	TRBD1	TGTGCCACCTCCAGGACAGGGAGTTACGAGCAGTACTTC	CATSRTGSYEQYF
TRBJ2-1	-	TRBV9	15	TRBD1	TGTGCCAGCAGCTCCCCAGGGACAGCTAACAATGAGCAGTTCTTC	CASSSPGTANNEQFF
TRBJ1-5	-	TRBV27	15	-	TGTGCCAGCAGTTTAGGACAGTATAGCAATCAGCCCCAGCATTTT	CASSLGQYSNQPQHF
TRBJ2-7	once	TRBV27	17	TRBD2	TGTGCCAGCAGTTTCCTCGGGACTAGCGGAGTTCCCTACGAGCAGCACTTC	CASSFLGTSGVPYEQHF
TRBJ2-7	-	TRBV4-1	15	-	TGCGCCAGCAGCCAAAAGTTGCTCGGTTCCTACGAGCAGTACTTC	CASSQKLLGSYEQYF
TRBJ2-1	-	TRBV6-5	15	TRBD1	TGTGCCAGCAGGCCGGGACAGGGGTACTTCATTGAGCAGTTCTTC	CASRPGQGYFIEQFF
TRBJ2-5	once	TRBV19	15	-	TGTGCCAGTAGTATAGACCGGACGGGGGGCGAGACCCAGTACTTC	CASSIDRTGGETQYF
TRBJ1-2	few	TRBV5-4	14	-	TGTGCCAGCAGCTTGTACGCGGGGACCTATGGCTACACCTTC	CASSLYAGTYGYTF
TRBJ2-5	-	TRBV20-1	15	TRBD2	TGCAGTGCTAGACCTAGCGGGAGGGCTGCAGGGACCCAGTACTTC	CSARPSGRAAGTQYF
TRBJ1-1	once	TRBV20-1	15	-	TGCAGTGCTAGAGATAAAAGGGCGCGGAACACTGAAGCTTTCTTT	CSARDKRARNTEAFF
TRBJ1-1	-	TRBV7-8	16	-	TGTGCCAGCAGCCTCTACACGGGCCGGGCTTGGACTGAAGCTTTCTTT	CASSLYTGRAWTEAFF
TRBJ2-5	-	TRBV29-1	14	-	TGCAGCGTTTCCAGCGGGCGCGGGAAGGAGACCCAGTACTTC	CSVSSGRGKETQYF
TRBJ2-5	-	TRBV9	13	-	TGTGCCAGCAGCGTAGGGAGTAAAGAGACCCAGTACTTC	CASSVGSKETQYF
TRBJ2-7	-	TRBV20-1	16	-	TGCAGTGCTAGAGACCGCAAACTCCAAATTACCTACGAGCAGTACTTC	CSARDRKLQITYEQYF
TRBJ2-7	-	TRBV27	8	-	TGTGCCAGCAGCCCCTTAACCTTC	CASSPLTF
TRBJ2-7	few	TRBV24-1	14	TRBD1	TGTGCCACCAGTGACCCGGGACAGGGCTACGAGCAGTACTTC	CATSDPGQGYEQYF
TRBJ1-1	-	TRBV29-1	11	-	TGCAGCGTAGCATTAGACAGTGAAGCTTTCTTT	CSVALDSEAFF
TRBJ2-7	-	TRBV14	14	-	TGTGCCAGCAGCCAACTCGGGAAAACCTACGAGCAGTACTTC	CASSQLGKTYEQYF
TRBJ2-7	-	TRBV25-1	15	-	TGTGCCAGCAGTGGAAACTCTACCCCCTTCTACGAGCAGTACTTC	CASSGNSTPFYEQYF
TRBJ2-5	-	TRBV20-1	13	-	TGCAGTGCCCCAATAGAGTGGATGGAGACCCAGTACTTC	CSAPIEWMETQYF
TRBJ1-4	-	TRBV2	16	-	TGTGCCAGCAGTGTTAGGGGGTTTGCAACTAATGAAAAACTGTTTTTT	CASSVRGFATNEKLFF
TRBJ1-2	-	TRBV6-1	11	TRBD1	TGTGCCAGCGTTCAGGGGGTTGGCTACACCTTC	CASVQGVGYTF
TRBJ2-7	-	TRBV28	16	TRBD1	TGTGCCAGCAGTTTCCCTCGACAGGGATCCTCCTACGAGCAGTACTTC	CASSFPRQGSSYEQYF
TRBJ2-1	-	TRBV6-5	14	-	TGTGCCAGCAGTCAAAGGGTATCCTACAATGAGCAGTTCTTC	CASSQRVSYNEQFF
TRBJ2-7	-	TRBV5-1	15	-	TGCGCCAGCAGCTTGGTTCAGGGGACTATCTACGAGCAGTACTTC	CASSLVQGTIYEQYF
TRBJ1-3	-	TRBV6-6	14	TRBD1	TGTGCCAGCAGTTTACAGGGGGCGGGAAACACCATATATTTT	CASSLQGAGNTIYF
TRBJ2-2	-	TRBV28	15	-	TGTGCCAGCAGTTTTACCCTCGCGAACACCGGGGAGCTGTTTTTT	CASSFTLANTGELFF
TRBJ2-1	-	TRBV6-2/TRBV6-3	13	-	TGTGCCAGCAGTTATCCCTCCTACAATGAGCAGTTCTTC	CASSYPSYNEQFF
TRBJ2-7	-	TRBV12-3/TRBV12-4	14	TRBD2	TGTGCCAGCCGACTAGCGGGAGATCTCGACGAGCAGTACTTC	CASRLAGDLDEQYF
TRBJ1-6	few	TRBV5-4	12	-	TGTGCCAGCAGCTTGTTGAGTTCACCCCTCCACTTT	CASSLLSSPLHF
TRBJ2-1	-	TRBV6-4	13	-	TGTGCCAGCAGTGACTCGGAGATCTCTGAGCAGTTCTTC	CASSDSEISEQFF
TRBJ2-7	-	TRBV27	13	-	TGTGCCAGCACCGTGATTGGGGGAAGCGAGCAGTACTTC	CASTVIGGSEQYF
TRBJ2-5	once	TRBV10-3	12	TRBD1	TGTGCCATCAGTTCGACAGGGAGGACCCAGTACTTC	CAISSTGRTQYF
TRBJ2-1	-	TRBV9	15	TRBD1	TGTGCCAGCAGCGTAGTAGGACAGGGGGACAATGAGCAGTTCTTC	CASSVVGQGDNEQFF
TRBJ2-2	few	TRBV6-1	15	TRBD2	TGTGCCAGCAAGACGGGACTAGCGTGGACCGGGGAGCTGTTTTTT	CASKTGLAWTGELFF
TRBJ2-1	few	TRBV27	13	TRBD1	TGTGCCAGCAGTCCCGGACAGGGAAATGAGCAGTTCTTC	CASSPGQGNEQFF
TRBJ2-7	-	TRBV5-6	16	-	TGTGCCAGCAGCTTGGCTCGTACAGGCTGGGCCTACGAGCAGTACTTC	CASSLARTGWAYEQYF
TRBJ2-5	-	TRBV7-7	15	-	TGTGCTAGCAGCTGGACGGGGGATGCGGGGGAGACCCAGTACTTC	CASSWTGDAGETQYF
TRBJ2-7	few	TRBV3-1	17	-	TGTGCCAGCAGCCAAGAGTTTCTGTGGCAGGGGACCTACGAGCAGTACTTC	CASSQEFLWQGTYEQYF
TRBJ1-2	-	TRBV11-2	14	-	TGTGCCAGCAGCTTAGCAGGAGCAGGGCGGGGCTACACCTTC	CASSLAGAGRGYTF
TRBJ2-1	-	TRBV10-3	16	TRBD2	TGTGCCATCAGTGACAGAGCGGGAGGGCCTAATAATGAGCAGTTCTTC	CAISDRAGGPNNEQFF
TRBJ2-7	-	TRBV6-1	15	TRBD2	TGTGCCAGCAGTGAACTAGCGGCGATCCCCTACGAGCAGTACTTC	CASSELAAIPYEQYF